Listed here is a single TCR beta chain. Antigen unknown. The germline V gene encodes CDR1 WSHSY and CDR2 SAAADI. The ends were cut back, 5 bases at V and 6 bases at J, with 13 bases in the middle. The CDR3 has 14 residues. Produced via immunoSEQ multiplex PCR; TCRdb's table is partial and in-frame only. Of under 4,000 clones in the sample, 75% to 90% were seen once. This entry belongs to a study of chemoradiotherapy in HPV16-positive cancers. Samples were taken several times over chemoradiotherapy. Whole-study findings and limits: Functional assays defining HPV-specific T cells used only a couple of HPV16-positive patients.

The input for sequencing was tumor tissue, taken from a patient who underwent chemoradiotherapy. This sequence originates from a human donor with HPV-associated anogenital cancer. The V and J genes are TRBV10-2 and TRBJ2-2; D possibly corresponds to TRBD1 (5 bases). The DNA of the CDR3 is TGCGCCAGCAGTAGGCGCAGGGAACCCGGGGAGCTGTTTTTT. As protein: CASSRRREPGELFF.